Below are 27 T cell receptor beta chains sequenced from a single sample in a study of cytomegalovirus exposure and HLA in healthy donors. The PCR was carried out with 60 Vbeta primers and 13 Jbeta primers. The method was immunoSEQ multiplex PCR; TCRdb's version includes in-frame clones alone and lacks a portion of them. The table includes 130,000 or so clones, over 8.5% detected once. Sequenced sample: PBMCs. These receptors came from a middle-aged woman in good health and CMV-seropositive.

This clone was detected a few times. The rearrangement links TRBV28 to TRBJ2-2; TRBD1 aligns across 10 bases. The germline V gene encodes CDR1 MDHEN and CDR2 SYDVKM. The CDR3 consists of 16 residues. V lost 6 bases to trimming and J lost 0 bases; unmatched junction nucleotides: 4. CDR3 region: CASSQTGGSNTGELFF. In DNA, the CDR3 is TGTGCCAGCAGCCAGACAGGGGGCTCGAACACCGGGGAGCTGTTTTTT.

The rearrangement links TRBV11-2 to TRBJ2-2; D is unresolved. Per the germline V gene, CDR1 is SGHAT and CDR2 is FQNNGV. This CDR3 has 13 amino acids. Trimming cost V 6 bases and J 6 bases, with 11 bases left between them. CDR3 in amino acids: CASRVVRSGELFF. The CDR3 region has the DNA TGTGCCAGCAGAGTAGTCAGGTCCGGGGAGCTGTTTTTT.

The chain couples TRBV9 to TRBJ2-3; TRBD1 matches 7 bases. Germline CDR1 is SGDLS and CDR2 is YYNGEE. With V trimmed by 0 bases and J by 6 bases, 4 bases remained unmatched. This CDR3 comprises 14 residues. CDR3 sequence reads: CASSVVGGRDTQYF. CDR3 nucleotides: TGTGCCAGCAGCGTAGTAGGGGGCCGGGATACGCAGTATTTT.

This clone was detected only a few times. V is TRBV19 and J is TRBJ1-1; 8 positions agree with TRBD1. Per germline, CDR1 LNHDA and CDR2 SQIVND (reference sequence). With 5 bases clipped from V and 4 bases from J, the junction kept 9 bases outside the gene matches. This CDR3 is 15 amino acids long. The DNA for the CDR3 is TGTGCCAGTAGTGGACAGGGAAATTTTCGCACTGAAGCTTTCTTT. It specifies CASSGQGNFRTEAFF.

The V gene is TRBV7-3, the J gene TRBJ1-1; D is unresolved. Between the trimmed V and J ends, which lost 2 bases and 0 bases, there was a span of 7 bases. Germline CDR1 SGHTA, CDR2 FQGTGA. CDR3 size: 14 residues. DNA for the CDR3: TGTGCCAGCAGCTTAGGAGGGATGAACACTGAAGCTTTCTTT. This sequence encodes CASSLGGMNTEAFF.

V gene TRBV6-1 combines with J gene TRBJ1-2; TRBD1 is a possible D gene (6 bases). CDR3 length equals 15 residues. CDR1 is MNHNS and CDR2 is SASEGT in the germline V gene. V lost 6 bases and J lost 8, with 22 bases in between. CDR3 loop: CASSRTGIEVGGYTF. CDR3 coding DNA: TGTGCCAGCAGCCGAACAGGGATCGAGGTGGGAGGCTACACCTTC.

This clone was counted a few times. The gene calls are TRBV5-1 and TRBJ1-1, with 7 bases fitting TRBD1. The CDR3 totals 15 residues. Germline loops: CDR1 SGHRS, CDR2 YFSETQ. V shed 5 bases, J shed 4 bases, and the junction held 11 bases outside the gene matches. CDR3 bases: TGCGCCAGCAGTTCGCCGACAGGGAGAAGCACTGAAGCTTTCTTT. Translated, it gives CASSSPTGRSTEAFF.

In DNA form, the CDR3 reads TGTGCCAGCAGTGACTCCAGACAGCCCCAGCATTTT. It translates to CASSDSRQPQHF. V and J are TRBV6-1 and TRBJ1-5, with D hard to call. The germline CDR1 and CDR2 sequences are MNHNS and SASEGT. Trimming shortened V by 3 bases and J by 7 bases, and 7 bases separated the two germline ends. The CDR3 runs 12 residues.

CDR3 in DNA: TGCGCCAGCAGCTTAACTAGCGGGGGAGGGTCAGATACGCAGTATTTT. Translation: CASSLTSGGGSDTQYF. This chain links TRBV5-1 with TRBJ2-3, with 11 bases that match TRBD2. Germline V gene data show CDR1 as SGHRS and CDR2 as YFSETQ. The V and J ends lost 2 bases and 4 bases, in that order; junction bases with no gene match: 6. The CDR3 runs 16 residues.

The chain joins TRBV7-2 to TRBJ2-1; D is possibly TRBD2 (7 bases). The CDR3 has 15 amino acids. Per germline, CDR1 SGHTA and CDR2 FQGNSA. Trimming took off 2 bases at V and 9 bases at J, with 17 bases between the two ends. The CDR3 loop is CASSLLAGARGEQFF. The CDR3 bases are TGTGCCAGCAGCTTATTGGCGGGGGCCCGGGGTGAGCAGTTCTTC.

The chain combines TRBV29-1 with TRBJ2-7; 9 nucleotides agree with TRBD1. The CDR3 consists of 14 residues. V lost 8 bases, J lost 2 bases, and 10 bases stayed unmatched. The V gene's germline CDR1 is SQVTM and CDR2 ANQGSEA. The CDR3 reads CSFTPGQGPYEQYF. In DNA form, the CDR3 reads TGCAGCTTCACCCCGGGACAGGGTCCCTACGAGCAGTACTTC.

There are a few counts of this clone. CDR3 coding DNA: TGCAGCGCGCGGGACGGCACAACTAATGAAAAACTGTTTTTT. It yields the protein CSARDGTTNEKLFF. The chain combines TRBV29-1 with TRBJ1-4; maybe TRBD1 (5 bases). Germline CDR1 reads SQVTM; CDR2 reads ANQGSEA. Trimming cost V 7 bases and J 0 bases, with 12 bases left between them. The CDR3 has 14 residues.

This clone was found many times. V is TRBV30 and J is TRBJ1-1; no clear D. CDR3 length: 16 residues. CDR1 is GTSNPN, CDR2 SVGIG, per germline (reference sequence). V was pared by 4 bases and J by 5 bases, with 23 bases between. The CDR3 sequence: CAWKRERRRAKTEAFF. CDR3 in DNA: TGTGCCTGGAAAAGGGAAAGGAGGAGAGCGAAAACTGAAGCTTTCTTT.

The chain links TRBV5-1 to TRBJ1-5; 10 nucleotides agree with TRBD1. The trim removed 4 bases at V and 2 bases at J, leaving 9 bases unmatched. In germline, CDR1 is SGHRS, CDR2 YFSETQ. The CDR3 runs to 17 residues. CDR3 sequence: CASSPYGDRGGNQPQHF. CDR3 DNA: TGCGCCAGCAGCCCCTACGGGGACAGGGGCGGCAATCAGCCCCAGCATTTT. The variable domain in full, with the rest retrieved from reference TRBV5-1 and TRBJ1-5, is KAGVTQTPRYLIKTRGQQVTLSCSPISGHRSVSWYQQTPGQGLQFLFEYFSETQRNKGNFPGRFSGRQFSNSRSEMNVSTLELGDSALYLCASSPYGDRGGNQPQHFGDGTRLSIL.

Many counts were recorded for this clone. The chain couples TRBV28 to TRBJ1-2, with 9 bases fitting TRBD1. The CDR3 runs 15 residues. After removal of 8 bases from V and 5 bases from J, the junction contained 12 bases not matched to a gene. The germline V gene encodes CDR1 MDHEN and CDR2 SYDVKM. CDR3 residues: CASGGGQGSRYGYTF. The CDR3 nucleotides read TGTGCCAGCGGGGGGGGACAGGGATCACGGTATGGCTACACCTTC.

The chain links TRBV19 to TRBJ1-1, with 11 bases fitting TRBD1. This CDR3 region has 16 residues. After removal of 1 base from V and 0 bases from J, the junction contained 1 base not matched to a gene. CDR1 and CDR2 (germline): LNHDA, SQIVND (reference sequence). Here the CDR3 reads CASSIGDRGMNTEAFF. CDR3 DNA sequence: TGTGCCAGTAGTATAGGGGACAGGGGGATGAACACTGAAGCTTTCTTT.

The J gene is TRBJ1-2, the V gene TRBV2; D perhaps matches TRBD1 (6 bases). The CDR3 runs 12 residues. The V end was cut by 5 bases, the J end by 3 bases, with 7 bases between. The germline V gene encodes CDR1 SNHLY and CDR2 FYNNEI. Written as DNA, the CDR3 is TGTGCCAGCAGTCAGGGGCACTATGGCTACACCTTC. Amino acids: CASSQGHYGYTF.

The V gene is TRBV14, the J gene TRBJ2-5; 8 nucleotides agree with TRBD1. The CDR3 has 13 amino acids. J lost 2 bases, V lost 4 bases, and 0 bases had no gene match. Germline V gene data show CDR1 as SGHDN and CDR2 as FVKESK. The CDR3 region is CASSRDRQETQYF. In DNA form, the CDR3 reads TGTGCCAGCAGCCGGGACAGGCAAGAGACCCAGTACTTC. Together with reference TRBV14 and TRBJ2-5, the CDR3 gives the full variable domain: EAGVTQFPSHSVIEKGQTVTLRCDPISGHDNLYWYRRVMGKEIKFLLHFVKESKQDESGMPNNRFLAERTGGTYSTLKVQPAELEDSGVYFCASSRDRQETQYFGPGTRLLVL.

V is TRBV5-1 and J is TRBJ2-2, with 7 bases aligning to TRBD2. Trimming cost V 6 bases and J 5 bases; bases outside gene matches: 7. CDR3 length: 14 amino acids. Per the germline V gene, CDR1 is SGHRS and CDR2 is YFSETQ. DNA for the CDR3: TGCGCCAGCAAAGCGGGGACCACTACCGGGGAGCTGTTTTTT. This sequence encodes CASKAGTTTGELFF. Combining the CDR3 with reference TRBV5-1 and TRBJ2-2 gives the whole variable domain KAGVTQTPRYLIKTRGQQVTLSCSPISGHRSVSWYQQTPGQGLQFLFEYFSETQRNKGNFPGRFSGRQFSNSRSEMNVSTLELGDSALYLCASKAGTTTGELFFGEGSRLTVL.

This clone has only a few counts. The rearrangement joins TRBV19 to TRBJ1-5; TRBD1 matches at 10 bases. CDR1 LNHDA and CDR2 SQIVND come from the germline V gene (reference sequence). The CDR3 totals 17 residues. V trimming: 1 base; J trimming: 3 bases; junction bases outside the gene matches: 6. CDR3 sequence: CASSIVPDRGFNQPQHF. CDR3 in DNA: TGTGCCAGTAGTATAGTTCCGGACAGGGGGTTCAATCAGCCCCAGCATTTT.

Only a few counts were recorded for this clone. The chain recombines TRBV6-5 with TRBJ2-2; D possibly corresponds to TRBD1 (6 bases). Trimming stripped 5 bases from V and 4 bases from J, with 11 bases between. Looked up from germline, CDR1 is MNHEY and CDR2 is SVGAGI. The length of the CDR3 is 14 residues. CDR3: CASSTDRTTGELFF. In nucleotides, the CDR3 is TGTGCCAGCAGTACCGACAGGACCACCGGGGAGCTGTTTTTT.

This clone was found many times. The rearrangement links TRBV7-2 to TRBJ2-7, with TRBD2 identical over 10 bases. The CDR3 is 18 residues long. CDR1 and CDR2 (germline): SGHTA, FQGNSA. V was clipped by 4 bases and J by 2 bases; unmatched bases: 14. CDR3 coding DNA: TGTGCCAGCAGCTCCCCCCTAAGCGGGGGGGACTCCCCCTACGAGCAGTACTTC. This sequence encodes CASSSPLSGGDSPYEQYF.

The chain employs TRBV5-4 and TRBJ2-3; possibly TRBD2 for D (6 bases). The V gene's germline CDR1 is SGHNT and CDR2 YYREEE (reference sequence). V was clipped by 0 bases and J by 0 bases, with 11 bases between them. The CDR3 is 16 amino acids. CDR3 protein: CASSLGAGTSTDTQYF. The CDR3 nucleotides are TGTGCCAGCAGCTTGGGAGCAGGGACTAGCACAGATACGCAGTATTTT.

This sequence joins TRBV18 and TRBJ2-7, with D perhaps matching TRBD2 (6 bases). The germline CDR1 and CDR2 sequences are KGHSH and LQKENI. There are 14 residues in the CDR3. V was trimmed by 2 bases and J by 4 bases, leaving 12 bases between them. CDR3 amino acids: CASSPSLASYEQYF. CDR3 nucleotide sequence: TGTGCCAGCTCACCAAGTCTAGCGTCTTACGAGCAGTACTTC.

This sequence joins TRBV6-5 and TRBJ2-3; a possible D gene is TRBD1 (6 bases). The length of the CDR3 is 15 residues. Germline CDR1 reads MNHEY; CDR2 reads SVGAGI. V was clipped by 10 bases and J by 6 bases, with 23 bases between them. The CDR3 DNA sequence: TGTGCCACAAGCACCTCGGGACAAGGATCGGATACGCAGTATTTT. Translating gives CATSTSGQGSDTQYF.

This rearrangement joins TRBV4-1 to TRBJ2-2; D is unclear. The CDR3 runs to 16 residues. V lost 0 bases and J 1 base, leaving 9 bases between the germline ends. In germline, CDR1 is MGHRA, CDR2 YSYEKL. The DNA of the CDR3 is TGCGCCAGCAGCCAAGAAACGGTCCTGAACACCGGGGAGCTGTTTTTT. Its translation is CASSQETVLNTGELFF.

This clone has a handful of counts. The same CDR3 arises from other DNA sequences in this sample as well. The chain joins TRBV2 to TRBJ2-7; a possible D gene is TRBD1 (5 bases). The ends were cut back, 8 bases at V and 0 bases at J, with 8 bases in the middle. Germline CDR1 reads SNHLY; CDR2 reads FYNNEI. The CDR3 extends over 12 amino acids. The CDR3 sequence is CASGDSSYEQYF. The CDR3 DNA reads TGTGCCAGCGGAGACAGCTCCTACGAGCAGTACTTC.